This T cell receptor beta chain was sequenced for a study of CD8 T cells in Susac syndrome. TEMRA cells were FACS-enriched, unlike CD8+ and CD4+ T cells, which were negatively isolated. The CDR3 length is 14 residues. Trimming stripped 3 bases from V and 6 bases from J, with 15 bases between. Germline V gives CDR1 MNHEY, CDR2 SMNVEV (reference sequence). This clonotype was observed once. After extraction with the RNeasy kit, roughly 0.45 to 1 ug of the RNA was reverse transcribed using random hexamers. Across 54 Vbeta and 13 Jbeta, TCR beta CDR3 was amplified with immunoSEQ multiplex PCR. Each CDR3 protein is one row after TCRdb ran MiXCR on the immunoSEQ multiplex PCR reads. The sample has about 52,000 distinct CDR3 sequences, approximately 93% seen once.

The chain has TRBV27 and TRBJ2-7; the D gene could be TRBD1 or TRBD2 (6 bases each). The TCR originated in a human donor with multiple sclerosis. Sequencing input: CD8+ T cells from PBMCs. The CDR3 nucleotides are TGTGCCAGCAGTTTTGTGGGGGGCTCCGTCGAGCAGTACTTC. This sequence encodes CASSFVGGSVEQYF.